This entry is about one TCR beta chain. Its specificity is unknown. The data originate from a study of a mutant IDH1 vaccine in newly diagnosed glioma. The overall study: Patients were started on vaccination 4-6 weeks after radiotherapy alone, or with temozolomide cycles. Averaging roughly 40 years of age, treated patients were about 60% male and about 38% female.

The time point denotes: week 47, end of study. A single vaccine dose contained 300 ug of mutant IDH1 20-mer peptide, and topical imiquimod was used with it. Clones were read by immunoSEQ multiplex PCR, and TCRdb kept only the in-frame ones, dropping some. The sample yields about 55,000 clones, 60% to 85% seen once. There are 18 residues in the CDR3. V trimming: 2 bases; J trimming: 7 bases; junction bases outside the gene matches: 15. The V gene's germline CDR1 is SGHTA and CDR2 FQGNSA. The chain has TRBV7-2 and TRBJ2-3; TRBD2 agrees at 10 bases. This receptor was taken from a woman aged 35 to 49 with glioma. Some clones in this sample may be carry-over from other donors' samples. Specimen: PBMCs, collected from a glioma patient whose treatment included an IDH1 peptide vaccine. CDR3 residues: CASSLSAGGPRSRNTQYF. DNA of the CDR3: TGTGCCAGCAGCTTATCAGCGGGGGGGCCCAGATCACGGAATACGCAGTATTTT.